Listed below are T cell receptor beta chains from one sample, sequenced in a study of shared clonotypes between healthy human individuals. Sequencing was performed with immunoSEQ multiplex PCR; in TCRdb, only in-frame clones are kept and a portion is missing. The data show fewer than 550,000 clones, over 75% seen once. The sample comprised PBMCs. These receptors all come from a woman in her thirties or forties in good health. Some clones in this sample may be carry-over from other donors' samples. CDR3s include the opening cysteine and the closing phenylalanine or tryptophan. The D gene is left open where the match is weak. Clone size appears in some rows only: once, few, many, or a class for an expanded clone.

V	J	length	size	D	DNA	CDR3
TRBV4-2	TRBJ2-7	15	few	-	TGTGCCAGCAGCCAGTTGGGGGACAAGACCTACGAGCAGTACTTC	CASSQLGDKTYEQYF
TRBV5-1	TRBJ2-7	13	-	-	TGCGCCAGCAGCTTGGAAGTATCCTACGAGCAGTACTTC	CASSLEVSYEQYF
TRBV7-2	TRBJ2-1	17	-	-	TGTGCCAGCAGCTTAGCTGCGCGACCCCCCTCACACAATGAGCAGTTCTTC	CASSLAARPPSHNEQFF
TRBV14	TRBJ2-3	14	-	TRBD1	TGTGCCAGCAGCCTCCGACAGGGATCAGATACGCAGTATTTT	CASSLRQGSDTQYF
TRBV7-2	TRBJ1-1	15	-	-	TGTGCCAGCAGCTTCGAGGGGACATTGAACACTGAAGCTTTCTTT	CASSFEGTLNTEAFF
TRBV10-2	TRBJ1-5	13	-	-	TGCGCCAGCAGTGAATCGGAACGTGGGCCCCAGCATTTT	CASSESERGPQHF
TRBV27	TRBJ2-7	18	-	TRBD1	TGTGCCAGCAGAAGAACTCCCCGGGACAGGGGCGTTTTGCGCGAGCAGTACTTC	CASRRTPRDRGVLREQYF
TRBV27	TRBJ1-1	14	-	TRBD1	TGTGCCAGCAGTTTATACAGGGGGGGCACTGAAGCTTTCTTT	CASSLYRGGTEAFF
TRBV7-9	TRBJ2-7	16	-	-	TGTGCCAGCAGCTTAGCGGTGACAGATCCCCTTTCCGAGCAGTACTTC	CASSLAVTDPLSEQYF
TRBV11-1	TRBJ2-7	14	-	TRBD1	TGTGCCAGCAGCCAGGACAGGGGGGGCTACGAGCAGTACTTC	CASSQDRGGYEQYF
TRBV7-2	TRBJ1-5	16	-	-	TGTGCCAGCAGCTTAATCGTCAGGATTAGCAATCAGCCCCAGCATTTT	CASSLIVRISNQPQHF
TRBV11-3	TRBJ2-7	16	-	TRBD1	TGTGCCAGCACTCCAGCCGGGACAGGTGCCTCCTACGAGCAGTACTTC	CASTPAGTGASYEQYF
TRBV18	TRBJ2-2	15	many	-	TGTGCCAGCTCACCTTTTTCAGGGGATGCCGGGGAGCTGTTTTTT	CASSPFSGDAGELFF
TRBV6-1	TRBJ2-2	15	-	-	TGTGCCAGCACCCAGGGCGCGGTAGGTGCCGGGGAGCTGTTTTTT	CASTQGAVGAGELFF
TRBV7-2	TRBJ1-1	17	-	-	TGTGCCAGCAGCTTAGTAGGGCCAGGGACGATGAACACTGAAGCTTTCTTT	CASSLVGPGTMNTEAFF
TRBV6-1	TRBJ2-5	13	-	TRBD2	TGTGCCAGCAGCGGGGGGTGGGGAGAGACCCAGTACTTC	CASSGGWGETQYF
TRBV2	TRBJ2-2	17	-	TRBD2	TGTGCCAGCAGTGATCGGACTAGCGGGAGTAACACCGGGGAGCTGTTTTTT	CASSDRTSGSNTGELFF
TRBV7-9	TRBJ2-3	16	-	TRBD2	TGTGCCAGCAGCTTAGCGTTAGCGGGAGAAGCAGATACGCAGTATTTT	CASSLALAGEADTQYF
TRBV11-3	TRBJ2-1	13	-	-	TGTGCCAGCAGCTTAGATCCCTTCAATGAGCAGTTCTTC	CASSLDPFNEQFF
TRBV5-6	TRBJ1-5	15	-	-	TGTGCCAGCAGCTTGGGGGGGCTGAGCAATCAGCCCCAGCATTTT	CASSLGGLSNQPQHF
TRBV9	TRBJ2-5	14	-	-	TGTGCCAGCAGCCCCGGACAGACCCAAGAGACCCAGTACTTC	CASSPGQTQETQYF
TRBV7-3	TRBJ1-1	15	-	-	TGTGCCAGCAGCTTATTCCCAGGGGTGGGCACTGAAGCTTTCTTT	CASSLFPGVGTEAFF
TRBV7-2	TRBJ1-1	15	-	TRBD1	TGTGCCAGCAGCTTAGTTCAGACAGGGATTACTGAAGCTTTCTTT	CASSLVQTGITEAFF
TRBV6-5	TRBJ2-2	16	few	-	TGTGCCAGCAGTTCCCTAGAGGGATTCAACACCGGGGAGCTGTTTTTT	CASSSLEGFNTGELFF
TRBV27	TRBJ2-5	14	many	-	TGTGCCAGCAGTGCCCTAGCGAGTCAAGAGACCCAGTACTTC	CASSALASQETQYF
TRBV25-1	TRBJ1-2	15	few	-	TGTGCCAGCAGTGACCGACTAAGTCGGGGCTATGGCTACACCTTC	CASSDRLSRGYGYTF
TRBV28	TRBJ2-4	14	few	-	TGTGCCAGCAGAGACGAGGGCCGCGGAAACATTCAGTACTTC	CASRDEGRGNIQYF
TRBV19	TRBJ2-1	17	once	TRBD2	TGTGCCAGTAGTATGGTTCCCGGACTAGCGGAGGGCAGTGAGCAGTTCTTC	CASSMVPGLAEGSEQFF
TRBV6-6	TRBJ2-1	15	-	TRBD2	TGTGCCAGCAAGGGGACTAGCGGGAGTTACAATGAGCAGTTCTTC	CASKGTSGSYNEQFF
TRBV7-9	TRBJ2-3	15	-	TRBD2	TGTGCCAGCAGCTCCGCCGGGACTAGCGCAGATACGCAGTATTTT	CASSSAGTSADTQYF
TRBV4-2	TRBJ1-1	14	-	-	TGTGCCAGCAGCCAAGATCTAAATGGACGAGAAGCTTTCTTT	CASSQDLNGREAFF